The 18 T cell receptor beta chains in this list originate from one sample, sequenced in a study of a mutant IDH1 vaccine in newly diagnosed glioma. Their antigens are not known. Time point of the sample: week 35, safety follow-up. Vaccination used 300 ug of mutant IDH1 20-mer peptide per dose, with topical imiquimod. TCRdb keeps only in-frame clones here, not all; method: immunoSEQ multiplex PCR. The table includes tens of thousands of clones, less than 90% detected once. Sequences were derived from PBMCs, sampled from a glioma patient whose treatment included an IDH1 peptide vaccine. These receptors all stem from a woman younger than 30 with glioma.

The chain couples TRBV7-2 to TRBJ2-3; D is ambiguous. There are 17 residues in the CDR3. With 3 bases removed from V and 0 bases from J, the gap between germline ends came to 16 bases. Per germline, CDR1 SGHTA and CDR2 FQGNSA. CDR3: CASSFLGLGASTDTQYF. The CDR3 DNA sequence: TGTGCCAGCAGCTTCCTCGGGCTAGGCGCTAGCACAGATACGCAGTATTTT.

This clone appeared a few times. V gene TRBV7-9 combines with J gene TRBJ1-5; D not resolved. Germline V lookup: CDR1 SEHNR, CDR2 FQNEAQ (reference sequence). The CDR3 spans 13 residues. V shed 5 bases and J shed 5 bases, with 10 bases lying between them. The CDR3 is CASSLERDQPQHF. The CDR3 region has the DNA TGTGCCAGCAGCCTCGAGAGGGATCAGCCCCAGCATTTT.

This clone appeared once. V is TRBV27 and J is TRBJ1-2; D may be TRBD1 (6 bases). Germline loops: CDR1 MNHEY, CDR2 SMNVEV (reference sequence). The length of the CDR3 is 14 residues. V was clipped by 6 bases and J by 5 bases, with 16 bases between them. CDR3 in amino acids: CASSPDSLLYGYTF. As DNA, the CDR3 is TGTGCCAGCAGCCCGGACAGCCTGCTTTATGGCTACACCTTC.

The chain couples TRBV7-3 to TRBJ2-7; D is ambiguous. V gave up 5 bases and J gave up 6 bases, with 8 bases separating them. The V gene's germline CDR1 is SGHTA and CDR2 FQGTGA. CDR3 length: 11 amino acids. The CDR3 nucleotides read TGTGCCAGCAGCGGCGCGATCGAGCAGTACTTC. Its protein is CASSGAIEQYF.

The chain joins TRBV5-1 to TRBJ2-1; 7 bases fit TRBD1. V shed 3 bases and J 5 bases; nucleotides not matched to a gene: 5. This CDR3 has 14 amino acids. Germline CDR1 reads SGHRS; CDR2 reads YFSETQ. This CDR3 reads CASSYWDSDNEQFF. Here the CDR3 DNA reads TGCGCCAGCAGCTATTGGGACAGTGACAATGAGCAGTTCTTC.

The chain has TRBV14 and TRBJ1-1, with 10 bases lining up with TRBD1. The CDR3 is 18 residues long. The V segment lost 4 bases and the J segment 6 bases; nucleotides outside the gene matches: 17. Germline values: CDR1 SGHDN, CDR2 FVKESK. CDR3 protein: CASSLRRARQGARAEAFF. The CDR3 nucleotides read TGTGCCAGCAGCCTCCGCAGGGCAAGACAGGGGGCACGGGCTGAAGCTTTCTTT.

The V gene is TRBV19, the J gene TRBJ2-4; D is perhaps TRBD2 (5 bases). The CDR3 is made up of 13 amino acids. Trimming took 8 bases from V and 0 from J, leaving 8 bases between them. Germline V gives CDR1 LNHDA, CDR2 SQIVND (reference sequence). CDR3 DNA: TGTGCCAGTGAGGGCAGAGCCAAAAACATTCAGTACTTC. It is translated as CASEGRAKNIQYF.

V and J are TRBV29-1 and TRBJ2-2; D perhaps matches TRBD1 (6 bases). The CDR3 is 16 residues long. V was trimmed by 7 bases and J by 0 bases, leaving 18 bases between them. Germline-derived CDR1 and CDR2 are SQVTM and ANQGSEA. CDR3 sequence (DNA): TGCAGCGCGTCGGTGGCCAGGGGACCGAACACCGGGGAGCTGTTTTTT. It translates to CSASVARGPNTGELFF.

The rearrangement uses TRBV6-6 and TRBJ1-2, with D possibly being TRBD1 (6 bases). This CDR3 region has 14 residues. From germline, CDR1 is MNHNY and CDR2 SVGAGI (reference sequence). V was cut by 0 bases and J by 5 bases, with 10 bases left in between. The CDR3 nucleotides are TGTGCCAGCAGTTACTCGCTAACAGGGTATGGCTACACCTTC. As protein: CASSYSLTGYGYTF.

The chain uses TRBV7-9 and TRBJ1-2; tentatively, D is TRBD1 (6 bases). The CDR3 has 16 amino acids. Germline CDR1 SEHNR, CDR2 FQNEAQ (reference sequence). V was clipped by 2 bases and J by 4 bases, with 17 bases between them. CDR3 residues: CASSLRGARGIYGYTF. The CDR3 region has the DNA TGTGCCAGCAGCTTAAGGGGGGCGAGGGGAATCTATGGCTACACCTTC. Full variable domain (missing parts from reference TRBV7-9 and TRBJ1-2): DTGVSQNPRHKITKRGQNVTFRCDPISEHNRLYWYRQTLGQGPEFLTYFQNEAQLEKSRLLSDRFSAERPKGSFSTLEIQRTEQGDSAMYLCASSLRGARGIYGYTFGSGTRLTVV.

The genes are TRBV4-1 and TRBJ2-1; 10 nucleotides align to TRBD2. V lost 2 bases to trimming and J lost 7 bases; unmatched junction nucleotides: 11. This CDR3 region has 17 residues. CDR1 and CDR2 (germline): MGHRA, YSYEKL. CDR3 DNA: TGCGCCAGCAGCCAACCCTTACTAGCGGGGAAAGGAAATGAGCAGTTCTTC. Translating gives CASSQPLLAGKGNEQFF.

Written as DNA, the CDR3 is TGTGCCAGCAGCCTCGGGACTAGCGGGGGGGTTAGCACAGATACGCAGTATTTT. Translating it yields CASSLGTSGGVSTDTQYF. The chain has TRBV7-8 and TRBJ2-3, with TRBD2 matching over 16 bases. This CDR3 is 18 amino acids long. The junction had 5 bases not matched to a gene; V was cut back by 5 bases and J by 0 bases. Germline-derived CDR1 and CDR2 are SGHVS and FQNEAQ. The full variable domain, its missing parts supplied by reference TRBV7-8 and TRBJ2-3, is GAGVSQSPRYKVAKRGQDVALRCDPISGHVSLFWYQQALGQGPEFLTYFQNEAQLDKSGLPSDRFFAERPEGSVSTLKIQRTQQEDSAVYLCASSLGTSGGVSTDTQYFGPGTRLTVL.

The genes are TRBV11-3 and TRBJ1-1; 10 bases are shared with TRBD1. CDR1 and CDR2 (germline): SGHNT, YENEEA. Germline trimming cut 4 bases from V and 4 bases from J; bases unmatched to any gene: 15. The CDR3 has 18 amino acids. The chain's CDR3 is CASSSTTGTGALSTEAFF. The CDR3 nucleotides read TGTGCCAGCAGCTCAACAACCGGGACAGGGGCCCTTAGCACTGAAGCTTTCTTT.

The chain couples TRBV6-5 to TRBJ1-3; D unresolved. The CDR3 sequence is 13 residues long. V shed 6 bases and J shed 2 bases, with 8 bases lying between them. Germline loops: CDR1 MNHEY, CDR2 SVGAGI. Here the CDR3 DNA reads TGTGCCAGCAGCCGCTGGACTGGAAACACCATATATTTT. Translating gives CASSRWTGNTIYF.

CDR3 sequence (DNA): TGTGCCAGCAGCACCGACAGGGGCGCGAGCTACACCTTC. It yields the protein CASSTDRGASYTF. This chain connects TRBV7-8 to TRBJ1-2; 8 positions agree with TRBD1. The CDR3 totals 13 residues. J gave up 9 bases and V 5 bases, and 8 bases lay outside the gene matches. Per germline, CDR1 SGHVS and CDR2 FQNEAQ. Full variable domain (outside the CDR3, taken from reference TRBV7-8 and TRBJ1-2): GAGVSQSPRYKVAKRGQDVALRCDPISGHVSLFWYQQALGQGPEFLTYFQNEAQLDKSGLPSDRFFAERPEGSVSTLKIQRTQQEDSAVYLCASSTDRGASYTFGSGTRLTVV.

CDR3 sequence: CASSPTGTYNEQFF. DNA of the CDR3: TGCGCCAGCAGCCCCACCGGGACTTACAATGAGCAGTTCTTC. The rearrangement links TRBV5-1 to TRBJ2-1, with a weak D call TRBD2 (6 bases). Germline values: CDR1 SGHRS, CDR2 YFSETQ. V lost 4 bases and J lost 4, with 12 bases in between. The CDR3 loop spans 14 amino acids.

This clone appeared once. The gene calls are TRBV7-9 and TRBJ2-5, with D tentatively TRBD1 or TRBD2 (5 bases each). This CDR3 is 18 amino acids long. Trimming removed 5 bases at V and 4 bases at J, with 26 bases between. Germline lookup yields CDR1 SEHNR and CDR2 FQNEAQ (reference sequence). The CDR3 loop reads CASSHHSGQGRILETQYF. In nucleotides, the CDR3 is TGTGCCAGCAGCCACCATTCGGGGCAGGGAAGGATCTTAGAGACCCAGTACTTC.

V usage is TRBV21-1 and J usage is TRBJ1-3. TRBV21-1 is flagged as a pseudogene. This CDR3 spans 16 amino acids. The CDR3 here is CASSAPLQHARNTIYF. The CDR3 bases are TGTGCCAGCAGTGCGCCATTACAACACGCACGAAACACCATATATTTT.